These 27 T cell receptor beta chains were sequenced from one sample in a study of cytomegalovirus exposure and HLA in healthy donors. The PCR ran on 60 Vbeta and 13 Jbeta primers. The repertoire was sequenced with immunoSEQ multiplex PCR; TCRdb's copy has only in-frame clones and lacks some. Its table records roughly 40,000 clones. The specimen sequenced was PBMCs. These receptors were collected from a man aged 40-55 years in good health and CMV-seropositive.

This chain links TRBV20-1 with TRBJ2-3, with D uncertain. The CDR3 totals 11 residues. The germline V and J ends were trimmed by 6 bases and 6 bases, with 10 bases remaining between them. CDR1 DFQATT and CDR2 SNEGSKA come from the germline V gene (reference sequence). CDR3 protein: CSAPLEDTQYF. The CDR3 nucleotides are TGCAGTGCCCCCCTAGAGGATACGCAGTATTTT.

The chain carries TRBV29-1 and TRBJ2-5, with D perhaps matching TRBD2 (6 bases). The length of the CDR3 is 12 residues. Germline values: CDR1 SQVTM, CDR2 ANQGSEA. V lost 6 bases and J lost 3, with 11 bases in between. The DNA for the CDR3 is TGCAGCGTGGCAGGAGGGGAAGAGACCCAGTACTTC. It translates to CSVAGGEETQYF. Complete variable domain (other parts from reference TRBV29-1 and TRBJ2-5): SAVISQKPSRDICQRGTSLTIQCQVDSQVTMMFWYRQQPGQSLTLIATANQGSEATYESGFVIDKFPISRPNLTFSTLTVSNMSPEDSSIYLCSVAGGEETQYFGPGTRLLVL.

CDR3 DNA: TGTGCCAGCAGTCACAGGGTCCCCTACAATGAGCAGTTCTTC. Translated: CASSHRVPYNEQFF. This chain uses TRBV28 with TRBJ2-1; D may be TRBD1 (6 bases). The CDR3 is 14 residues long. Germline V gene lookup returns CDR1 MDHEN and CDR2 SYDVKM. V lost 5 bases to trimming and J lost 2 bases, with 10 bases between them.

This sequence joins TRBV10-3 and TRBJ2-7; a weak D match, TRBD1 (6 bases). The germline gives CDR1 ENHRY, CDR2 SYGVKD. With 6 bases removed from V and 5 bases from J, the gap between germline ends came to 17 bases. This CDR3 is built from 14 residues. CDR3 DNA: TGTGCCATCAGACCCGCGCAAGGGGGACACGAGCAGTACTTC. This translates into CAIRPAQGGHEQYF.

The chain joins TRBV18 to TRBJ2-1; the D gene is possibly TRBD2 (6 bases). CDR1 KGHSH and CDR2 LQKENI come from the germline V gene. This CDR3 spans 16 amino acids. Trimming removed 1 base at V and 0 bases at J, with 10 bases between. The chain's CDR3 is CASSPRGVSSYNEQFF. The CDR3 nucleotides are TGTGCCAGCTCACCACGGGGGGTGAGCTCCTACAATGAGCAGTTCTTC.

This rearrangement joins TRBV28 to TRBJ2-1, with TRBD2 as a possible D gene (6 bases). This CDR3 has 14 residues. Germline loops: CDR1 MDHEN, CDR2 SYDVKM. The ends were cut back, 4 bases at V and 12 bases at J, with 19 bases in the middle. The CDR3 nucleotides read TGTGCCAGCAGTTGGGGGACTCAAATTTATCGGCAGTTCTTC. This translates into CASSWGTQIYRQFF.

The chain links TRBV4-3 to TRBJ1-4; D perhaps matches TRBD1 (6 bases). V lost 4 bases, J lost 7 bases, and 13 bases lay in between. Germline V gives CDR1 LGHNA, CDR2 YSLEER. The CDR3 is 14 amino acids. CDR3 bases: TGCGCCAGCAGCCTAACAAGGGGGGGTGAAAAACTGTTTTTT. This codes for CASSLTRGGEKLFF.

This rearrangement joins TRBV19 to TRBJ2-1; D is unclear. V lost 3 bases to trimming and J lost 9 bases, with 15 bases between them. In germline, CDR1 is LNHDA, CDR2 SQIVND (reference sequence). The CDR3 runs to 14 residues. The DNA for the CDR3 is TGTGCCAGTAGTATTACCGAATGGGCCACTGAGCAGTTCTTC. Translating gives CASSITEWATEQFF.

This chain connects TRBV27 to TRBJ2-2, with a tentative D call TRBD1 (6 bases). The germline gives CDR1 MNHEY, CDR2 SMNVEV (reference sequence). This CDR3 contains 15 residues. V shed 3 bases and J shed 2 bases, with 10 bases lying between them. CDR3 nucleotide sequence: TGTGCCAGCAGTTTCCGACAGGAAAACACCGGGGAGCTGTTTTTT. It is translated as CASSFRQENTGELFF.

The CDR3 DNA reads TGTGCCAGCAGCCCGGGAACGAGCAATCAGCCCCAGCATTTT. This translates into CASSPGTSNQPQHF. The chain uses TRBV6-1 and TRBJ1-5; D is unclear. V was pared by 6 bases and J by 1 base, with 10 bases between. This CDR3 region has 14 residues. Germline values: CDR1 MNHNS, CDR2 SASEGT.

The chain carries TRBV5-1 and TRBJ2-7, with TRBD1 matching over 8 bases. Unmatched junction bases numbered 5, after V lost 0 bases and J lost 3 bases. In germline, CDR1 is SGHRS, CDR2 YFSETQ. There are 15 residues in the CDR3. DNA for the CDR3: TGCGCCAGCAGCTTGGTGAATGGACAGGGCTACGAGCAGTACTTC. Residues: CASSLVNGQGYEQYF.

The chain couples TRBV19 to TRBJ2-2, with 9 nucleotides matching TRBD1. Germline CDR1 and CDR2: LNHDA and SQIVND (reference sequence). This CDR3 is built from 16 residues. Unmatched junction bases numbered 10, after V lost 6 bases and J lost 5 bases. The CDR3 coding sequence is TGTGCCAGTAGCTCAACAGGGGGCTATAGAACCGGGGAGCTGTTTTTT. Its translation is CASSSTGGYRTGELFF. Using reference TRBV19 and TRBJ2-2 for the parts outside the CDR3, the full variable domain is DGGITQSPKYLFRKEGQNVTLSCEQNLNHDAMYWYRQDPGQGLRLIYYSQIVNDFQKGDIAEGYSVSREKKESFPLTVTSAQKNPTAFYLCASSSTGGYRTGELFFGEGSRLTVL.

The rearrangement uses TRBV11-2 and TRBJ1-1; 7 bases are a match to TRBD1. The CDR3 loop spans 15 amino acids. The V gene end was trimmed by 6 bases and the J gene end by 0 bases; junction bases not matched to a gene: 7. CDR1 and CDR2 from the germline V gene are SGHAT and FQNNGV. This CDR3 reads CASRYEGQLNTEAFF. The CDR3 DNA reads as TGTGCCAGCAGGTATGAGGGACAGCTGAACACTGAAGCTTTCTTT.

The gene calls are TRBV6-5 and TRBJ1-2, with D unclear. The germline V gene has CDR1 MNHEY and CDR2 SVGAGI. The CDR3 loop spans 15 amino acids. The V and J ends lost 5 bases and 9 bases respectively, with 22 bases between them. The CDR3 DNA is TGTGCCAGCAGTACCCAGGCTGGGAGGTTGGGCCGCTACACCTTC. Translated, it gives CASSTQAGRLGRYTF.

The genes are TRBV19 and TRBJ2-7, with 10 positions matching TRBD2. V gave up 1 base and J gave up 4 bases; unmatched junction bases: 4. Germline-derived CDR1 and CDR2 are LNHDA and SQIVND (reference sequence). CDR3 length equals 15 residues. Here the CDR3 reads CASSIGAGGEYEQYF. In DNA form, the CDR3 reads TGTGCCAGTAGTATAGGAGCGGGAGGGGAGTACGAGCAGTACTTC.

The V gene is TRBV10-3, the J gene TRBJ1-2; D unresolved. The V gene's germline CDR1 is ENHRY and CDR2 SYGVKD. The CDR3 sequence is 13 residues long. V shed 2 bases and J shed 2 bases, with 6 bases lying between them. The CDR3 DNA follows: TGTGCCATCAGTGAGACTGAAAACTATGGCTACACCTTC. Its translation: CAISETENYGYTF.

This sequence joins TRBV7-8 and TRBJ2-3, with D possibly matching TRBD1 (7 bases). This CDR3 has 18 amino acids. The germline CDR1 and CDR2 sequences are SGHVS and FQNEAQ. The V end lost 4 bases, the J end lost 7 bases, and 27 bases lay between the germline ends. The CDR3 nucleotides read TGTGCCAGCAGCTCACGCCACGGGGGACAGCTGAATGGTCATACGCAGTATTTT. Its protein is CASSSRHGGQLNGHTQYF.

CDR3 DNA sequence: TGTGCCAGCAGCCCTGACAGGGCAGGCTATGGCTACACCTTC. Translating gives CASSPDRAGYGYTF. This chain links TRBV7-2 with TRBJ1-2; 7 bases match TRBD1. CDR3 length: 14 residues. The germline CDR1 and CDR2 sequences are SGHTA and FQGNSA. After removal of 5 bases from V and 4 bases from J, the junction contained 7 bases not matched to a gene.

The chain employs TRBV29-1 and TRBJ2-5; D gene ambiguous. The closer fit of TRBJ2-7 to the DNA end suggests the J call may be wrong. CDR1 SQVTM and CDR2 ANQGSEA come from the germline V gene. CDR3 size: 14 residues. The CDR3 sequence is CSAYPTIRSYEQYF. Here the CDR3 DNA reads TGCAGCGCCTACCCCACTATCAGATCCTACGAGCAGTACTTC.

The gene calls are TRBV19 and TRBJ2-2; maybe TRBD2 (6 bases). The CDR3 has 13 amino acids. The ends were cut back, 10 bases at V and 3 bases at J, with 12 bases in the middle. Per the germline V gene, CDR1 is LNHDA and CDR2 is SQIVND (reference sequence). This chain's CDR3 is CATAGGDTGELFF. In DNA form, the CDR3 reads TGTGCCACCGCCGGCGGGGACACCGGGGAGCTGTTTTTT.

The chain is built from TRBV29-1 and TRBJ1-1, with 7 nucleotides matching TRBD1. Per the germline V gene, CDR1 is SQVTM and CDR2 is ANQGSEA. The CDR3 contains 13 residues. With 7 bases clipped from V and 4 bases from J, the junction kept 9 bases outside the gene matches. The CDR3 sequence: CSGDTGESTEAFF. The DNA for the CDR3 is TGCAGCGGTGATACAGGGGAATCCACTGAAGCTTTCTTT.

This chain connects TRBV7-9 to TRBJ2-1, with 9 bases lining up with TRBD2. This CDR3 spans 16 amino acids. Germline trimming cut 5 bases from V and 8 bases from J; bases unmatched to any gene: 13. Per germline, CDR1 SEHNR and CDR2 FQNEAQ (reference sequence). The CDR3 protein is CASSTRMLAGSDEQFF. The CDR3 bases are TGTGCCAGCAGCACCCGTATGCTAGCGGGATCGGATGAGCAGTTCTTC. Together with reference TRBV7-9 and TRBJ2-1, the CDR3 gives the full variable domain: DTGVSQNPRHKITKRGQNVTFRCDPISEHNRLYWYRQTLGQGPEFLTYFQNEAQLEKSRLLSDRFSAERPKGSFSTLEIQRTEQGDSAMYLCASSTRMLAGSDEQFFGPGTRLTVL.

The chain employs TRBV5-1 and TRBJ1-1; possibly TRBD1 for D (5 bases). V shed 1 base and J shed 1 base, with 11 bases lying between them. The CDR3 is 15 residues long. Germline V CDR1 and CDR2: SGHRS, YFSETQ. The CDR3 loop reads CASSLSRGGNTEAFF. For the CDR3, the DNA is TGCGCCAGCAGCTTGAGTCGGGGGGGGAACACTGAAGCTTTCTTT.

The V and J genes are TRBV5-1 and TRBJ2-5, with 9 positions matching TRBD2. The CDR3 runs to 16 residues. The V gene end was trimmed by 4 bases and the J gene end by 4 bases; junction bases not matched to a gene: 11. From germline, CDR1 is SGHRS and CDR2 YFSETQ. The CDR3 DNA sequence: TGCGCCAGCAGCCCAGGCTTGGGCGGGAGGGGAGAGACCCAGTACTTC. Its translation: CASSPGLGGRGETQYF.

The chain is built from TRBV6-5 and TRBJ2-3; 7 bases agree with TRBD2. J gave up 6 bases and V 6 bases, and 9 bases lay outside the gene matches. The CDR3 has 14 amino acids. Germline values: CDR1 MNHEY, CDR2 SVGAGI. CDR3 nucleotide sequence: TGTGCCAGCAGCGTCGGCGGGCGGGGGGATACGCAGTATTTT. Its translation is CASSVGGRGDTQYF.

This chain uses TRBV19 with TRBJ1-1, with 9 positions matching TRBD1. Losses at the gene ends were 4 bases for V and 4 bases for J; bases not matched to a gene: 10. CDR3 length equals 16 residues. Germline V gene data show CDR1 as LNHDA and CDR2 as SQIVND (reference sequence). CDR3 protein: CASSTIQGAGTTEAFF. Here the CDR3 DNA reads TGTGCCAGTAGTACCATACAGGGGGCGGGGACCACTGAAGCTTTCTTT.

As DNA, the CDR3 is TGTGCCAGCAGTGAAGGGGGAGGCGGTCAGCCCCAGCATTTT. Its protein product is CASSEGGGGQPQHF. The J gene is TRBJ1-5, the V gene TRBV2; D is unresolved. Germline V lookup: CDR1 SNHLY, CDR2 FYNNEI. V was trimmed by 1 base and J by 6 bases, leaving 10 bases between them. This CDR3 comprises 14 residues. Based on the CDR3 plus reference TRBV2 and TRBJ1-5, the full variable domain is EPEVTQTPSHQVTQMGQEVILRCVPISNHLYFYWYRQILGQKVEFLVSFYNNEISEKSEIFDDQFSVERPDGSNFTLKIRSTKLEDSAMYFCASSEGGGGQPQHFGDGTRLSIL.